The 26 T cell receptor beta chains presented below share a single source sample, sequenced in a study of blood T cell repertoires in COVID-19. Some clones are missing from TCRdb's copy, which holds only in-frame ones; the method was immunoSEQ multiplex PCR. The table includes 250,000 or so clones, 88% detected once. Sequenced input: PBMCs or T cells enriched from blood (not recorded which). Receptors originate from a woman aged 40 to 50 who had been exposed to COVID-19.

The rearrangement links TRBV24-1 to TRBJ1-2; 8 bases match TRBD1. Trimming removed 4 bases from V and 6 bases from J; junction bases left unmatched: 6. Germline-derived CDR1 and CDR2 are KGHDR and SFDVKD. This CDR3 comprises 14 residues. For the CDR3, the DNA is TGTGCCACCAGTGACCCCGGACAGGGCCATGGCTACACCTTC. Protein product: CATSDPGQGHGYTF.

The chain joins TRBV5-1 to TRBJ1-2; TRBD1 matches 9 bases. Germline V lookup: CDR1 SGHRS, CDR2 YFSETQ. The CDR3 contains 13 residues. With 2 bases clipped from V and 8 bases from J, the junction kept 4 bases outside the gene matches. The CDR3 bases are TGCGCCAGCAGCTTACAGGGGGCGGACGGCTACACCTTC. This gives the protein CASSLQGADGYTF.

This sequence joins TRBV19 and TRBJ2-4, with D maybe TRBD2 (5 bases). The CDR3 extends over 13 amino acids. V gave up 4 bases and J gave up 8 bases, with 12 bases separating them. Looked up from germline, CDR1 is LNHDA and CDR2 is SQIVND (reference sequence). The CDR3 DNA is TGTGCCAGTAGTACAGGAGGTTCTGACATTCAGTACTTC. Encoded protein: CASSTGGSDIQYF.

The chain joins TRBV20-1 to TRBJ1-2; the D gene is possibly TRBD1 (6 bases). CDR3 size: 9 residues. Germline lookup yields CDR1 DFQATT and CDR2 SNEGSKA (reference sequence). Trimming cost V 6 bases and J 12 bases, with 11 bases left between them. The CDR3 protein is CSARDIHTF. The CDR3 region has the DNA TGCAGTGCAAGGGACATCCACACCTTC.

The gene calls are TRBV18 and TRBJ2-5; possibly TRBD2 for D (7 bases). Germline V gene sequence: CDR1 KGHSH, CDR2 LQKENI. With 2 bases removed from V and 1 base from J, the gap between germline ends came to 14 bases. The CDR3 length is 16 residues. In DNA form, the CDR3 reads TGTGCCAGCTCACCAGACGCGGGGGCCCTCCAAGAGACCCAGTACTTC. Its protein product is CASSPDAGALQETQYF.

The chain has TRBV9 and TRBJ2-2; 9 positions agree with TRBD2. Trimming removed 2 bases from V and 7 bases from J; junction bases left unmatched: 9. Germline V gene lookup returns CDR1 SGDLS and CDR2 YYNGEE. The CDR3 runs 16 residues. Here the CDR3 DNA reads TGTGCCAGCAGCGTTGATAGCGGGAGCGGTCACGGGGAGCTGTTTTTT. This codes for CASSVDSGSGHGELFF.

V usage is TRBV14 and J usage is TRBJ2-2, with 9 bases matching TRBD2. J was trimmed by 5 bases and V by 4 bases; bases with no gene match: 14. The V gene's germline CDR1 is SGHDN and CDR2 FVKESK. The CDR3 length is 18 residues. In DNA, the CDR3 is TGTGCCAGCAGCCCCGCTGGGGCTAGCGGGATTATGACCGGGGAGCTGTTTTTT. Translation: CASSPAGASGIMTGELFF.

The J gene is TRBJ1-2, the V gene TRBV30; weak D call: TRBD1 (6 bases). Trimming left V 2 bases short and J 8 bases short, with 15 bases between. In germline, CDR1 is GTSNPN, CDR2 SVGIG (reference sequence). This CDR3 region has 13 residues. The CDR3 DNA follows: TGTGCCTGGAGTACCCTCGCGGGGGGCGGCTACACCTTC. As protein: CAWSTLAGGGYTF.

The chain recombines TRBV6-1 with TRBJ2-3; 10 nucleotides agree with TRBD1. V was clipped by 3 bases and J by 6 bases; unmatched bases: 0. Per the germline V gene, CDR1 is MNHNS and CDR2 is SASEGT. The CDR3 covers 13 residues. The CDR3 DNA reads TGTGCCAGCAGTGAGGACAGGGGGGATACGCAGTATTTT. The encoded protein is CASSEDRGDTQYF.

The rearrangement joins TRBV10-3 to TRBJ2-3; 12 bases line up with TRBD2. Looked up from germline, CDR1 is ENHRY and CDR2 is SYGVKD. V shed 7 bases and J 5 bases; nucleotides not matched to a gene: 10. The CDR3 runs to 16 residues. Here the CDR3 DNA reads TGTGCCATCACCAAATCTAGCGGGGGGGCTGTAGATACGCAGTATTTT. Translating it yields CAITKSSGGAVDTQYF.

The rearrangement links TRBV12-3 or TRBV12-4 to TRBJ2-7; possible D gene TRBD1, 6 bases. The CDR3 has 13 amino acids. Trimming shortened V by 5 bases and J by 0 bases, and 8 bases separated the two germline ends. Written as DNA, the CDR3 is TGTGCCAGCAGTCGACAGGTCTCCTACGAGCAGTACTTC. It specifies CASSRQVSYEQYF.

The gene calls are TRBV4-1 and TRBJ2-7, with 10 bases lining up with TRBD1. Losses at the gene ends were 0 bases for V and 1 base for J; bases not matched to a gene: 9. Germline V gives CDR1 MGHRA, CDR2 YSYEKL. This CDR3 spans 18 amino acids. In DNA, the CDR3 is TGCGCCAGCAGCCAAGACCGAACCGGGACAGGGGTATCCTACGAGCAGTACGTC. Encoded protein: CASSQDRTGTGVSYEQYV.

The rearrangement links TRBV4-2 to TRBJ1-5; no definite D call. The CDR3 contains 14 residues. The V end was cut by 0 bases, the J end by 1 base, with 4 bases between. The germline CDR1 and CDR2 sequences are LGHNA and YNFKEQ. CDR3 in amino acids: CASSQDRSNQPQHF. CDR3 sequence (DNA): TGTGCCAGCAGCCAAGATAGAAGCAATCAGCCCCAGCATTTT.

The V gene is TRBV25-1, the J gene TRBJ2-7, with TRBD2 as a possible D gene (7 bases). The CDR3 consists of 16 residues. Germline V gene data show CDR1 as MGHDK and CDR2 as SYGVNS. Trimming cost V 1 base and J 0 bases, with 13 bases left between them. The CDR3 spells CASSEWGPSGSYEQYF. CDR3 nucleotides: TGTGCCAGCAGTGAATGGGGGCCTAGCGGCTCCTACGAGCAGTACTTC.

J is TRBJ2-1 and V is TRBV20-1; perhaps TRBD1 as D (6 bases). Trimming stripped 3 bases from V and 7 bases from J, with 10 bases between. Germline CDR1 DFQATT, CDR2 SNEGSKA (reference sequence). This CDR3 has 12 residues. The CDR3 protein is CSASGGANEQFF. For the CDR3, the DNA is TGCAGTGCTAGTGGGGGCGCGAATGAGCAGTTCTTC.

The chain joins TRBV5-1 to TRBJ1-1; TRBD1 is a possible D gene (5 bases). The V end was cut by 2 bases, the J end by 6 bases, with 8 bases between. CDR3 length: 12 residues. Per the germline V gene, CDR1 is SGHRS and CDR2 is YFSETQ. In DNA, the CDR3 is TGCGCCAGCAGCTTCCGGGGGGCTGAAGCTTTCTTT. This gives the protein CASSFRGAEAFF.

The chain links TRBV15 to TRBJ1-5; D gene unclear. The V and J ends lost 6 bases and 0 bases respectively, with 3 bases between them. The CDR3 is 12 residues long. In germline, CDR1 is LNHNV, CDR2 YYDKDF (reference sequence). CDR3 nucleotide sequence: TGTGCCACCAGTTATAGCAATCAGCCCCAGCATTTT. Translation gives CATSYSNQPQHF.

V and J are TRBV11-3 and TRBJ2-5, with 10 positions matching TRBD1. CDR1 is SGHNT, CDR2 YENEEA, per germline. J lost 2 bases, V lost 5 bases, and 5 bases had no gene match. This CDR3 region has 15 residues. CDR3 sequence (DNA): TGTGCCAGCAGCAACGTGGACAGGGGGCAAGAGACCCAGTACTTC. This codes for CASSNVDRGQETQYF.

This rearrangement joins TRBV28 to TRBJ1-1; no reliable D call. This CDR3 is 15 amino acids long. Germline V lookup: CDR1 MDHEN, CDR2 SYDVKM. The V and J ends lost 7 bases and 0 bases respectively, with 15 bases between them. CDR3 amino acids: CASITIRVLNTEAFF. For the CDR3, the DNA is TGTGCCAGCATCACAATTCGGGTCTTGAACACTGAAGCTTTCTTT.

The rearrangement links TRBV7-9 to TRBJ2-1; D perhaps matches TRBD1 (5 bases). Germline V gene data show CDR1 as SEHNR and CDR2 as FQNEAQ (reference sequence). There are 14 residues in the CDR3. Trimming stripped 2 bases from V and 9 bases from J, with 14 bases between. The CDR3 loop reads CASSLYLGVGEQFF. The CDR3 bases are TGTGCCAGCAGCTTATATCTAGGGGTTGGTGAGCAGTTCTTC. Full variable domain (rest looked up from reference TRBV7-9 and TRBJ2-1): DTGVSQNPRHKITKRGQNVTFRCDPISEHNRLYWYRQTLGQGPEFLTYFQNEAQLEKSRLLSDRFSAERPKGSFSTLEIQRTEQGDSAMYLCASSLYLGVGEQFFGPGTRLTVL.

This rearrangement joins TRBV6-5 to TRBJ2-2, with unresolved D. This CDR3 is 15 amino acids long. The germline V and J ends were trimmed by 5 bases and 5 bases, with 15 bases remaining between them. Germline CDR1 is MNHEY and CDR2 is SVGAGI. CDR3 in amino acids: CASSHKTPSTGELFF. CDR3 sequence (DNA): TGTGCCAGCAGTCACAAGACTCCCTCAACCGGGGAGCTGTTTTTT.

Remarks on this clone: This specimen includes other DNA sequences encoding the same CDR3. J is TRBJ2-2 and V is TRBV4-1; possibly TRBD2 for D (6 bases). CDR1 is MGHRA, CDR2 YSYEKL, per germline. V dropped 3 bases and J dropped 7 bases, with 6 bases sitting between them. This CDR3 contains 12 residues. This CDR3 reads CASSQGLGELFF. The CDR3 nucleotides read TGCGCCAGCAGCCAGGGACTCGGGGAGCTGTTTTTT.

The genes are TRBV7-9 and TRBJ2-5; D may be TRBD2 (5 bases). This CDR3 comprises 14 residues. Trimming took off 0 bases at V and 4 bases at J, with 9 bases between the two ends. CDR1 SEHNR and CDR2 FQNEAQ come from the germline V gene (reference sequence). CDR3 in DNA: TGTGCCAGCAGCTTAGCTGGCCGGGGAGAGACCCAGTACTTC. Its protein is CASSLAGRGETQYF.

CDR3 residues: CASSSSGQVYGYTF. As DNA, the CDR3 is TGTGCCAGCAGCAGCTCTGGACAGGTCTATGGCTACACCTTC. This chain uses TRBV3-1 (or the pseudogene TRBV3-2) with TRBJ1-2; 7 bases fit TRBD1. This CDR3 has 14 residues. V shed 5 bases, J shed 4 bases, and the junction held 7 bases outside the gene matches. Germline CDR1 and CDR2: LGHDT and YNNKEL (reference sequence).

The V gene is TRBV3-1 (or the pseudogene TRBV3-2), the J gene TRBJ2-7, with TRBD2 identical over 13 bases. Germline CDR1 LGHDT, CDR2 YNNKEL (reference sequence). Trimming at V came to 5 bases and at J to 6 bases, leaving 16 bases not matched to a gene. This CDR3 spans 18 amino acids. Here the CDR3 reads CASSSLAGGPFGCCEQYV. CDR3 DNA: TGTGCCAGCAGCTCACTAGCGGGAGGGCCATTTGGTTGTTGCGAGCAGTACGTC.

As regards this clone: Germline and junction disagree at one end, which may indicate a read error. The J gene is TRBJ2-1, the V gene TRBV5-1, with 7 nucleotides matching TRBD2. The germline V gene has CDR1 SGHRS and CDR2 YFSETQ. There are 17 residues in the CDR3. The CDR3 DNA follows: TGTGCCAGCAGCTGGGGAGGGGCGGGCATCACCACAAATGAGCAGTTCTTC. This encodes CASSWGGAGITTNEQFF.